This T cell receptor beta chain was obtained from a study of blood T cell repertoires in COVID-19. Study-wide context: Collection of acute and convalescent COVID-19 samples took place in the United States, Italy and Spain. Nucleic acid was either cDNA or gDNA, and it came from T cells, B-cell-depleted T cells, or PBMCs.

Produced via immunoSEQ multiplex PCR; TCRdb's table is partial and in-frame only. Here the sample spans 200,000 or so clones, 81% being singletons. This clone showed up just once. This TCR was recovered from a woman at least 80 years old with COVID-19, enrolled during active disease. Sequenced: peripheral blood.

As DNA, the CDR3 is TGTGCCAGCAGCTTGGGCCAGGACAGAGTCTACGAGCAGTACTTC. It specifies CASSLGQDRVYEQYF. This chain connects TRBV5-5 to TRBJ2-7; TRBD1 might be the D (6 bases). The CDR3 has 15 amino acids. Germline V gene lookup returns CDR1 SGHKS and CDR2 YYEKEE (reference sequence). V was shortened by 0 bases and J by 3 bases, with 13 bases between the two germline ends.